This T cell receptor beta chain is from a study of blood T cells in healthy people across ages. General study findings and limits: Possibly confounding the expanded clonotype changes was the fact that donor CMV status was unknown. Long-lived donors carried more naive CD4+ cells and greater diversity than aged donors.

As for this clonotype: As yet, its antigen is unknown.

The CDR3 contains 16 residues. After removal of 7 bases from V and 5 bases from J, the junction contained 14 bases not matched to a gene. Germline V gene lookup returns CDR1 MGHDK and CDR2 SYGVNS. Using a J-beta primer mix together with a sample-barcoded 5' primer, a second PCR was run for roughly 6 to 11 cycles. A single record per CDR3 protein comes from TCRdb applying MiXCR to the 5' RACE reads. In the table there are some 780,000 distinct CDR3 sequences, roughly 56% of which are singletons. This clonotype originated in a man aged 35-49 years in good health. The rearrangement links TRBV25-1 to TRBJ2-3; 8 bases map to TRBD2. Sequenced: blood. DNA for the CDR3: TGTGCCAGCACCCCCACTGGCGGGGGGTCGAAAGATACGCAGTATTTT. Translation: CASTPTGGGSKDTQYF.